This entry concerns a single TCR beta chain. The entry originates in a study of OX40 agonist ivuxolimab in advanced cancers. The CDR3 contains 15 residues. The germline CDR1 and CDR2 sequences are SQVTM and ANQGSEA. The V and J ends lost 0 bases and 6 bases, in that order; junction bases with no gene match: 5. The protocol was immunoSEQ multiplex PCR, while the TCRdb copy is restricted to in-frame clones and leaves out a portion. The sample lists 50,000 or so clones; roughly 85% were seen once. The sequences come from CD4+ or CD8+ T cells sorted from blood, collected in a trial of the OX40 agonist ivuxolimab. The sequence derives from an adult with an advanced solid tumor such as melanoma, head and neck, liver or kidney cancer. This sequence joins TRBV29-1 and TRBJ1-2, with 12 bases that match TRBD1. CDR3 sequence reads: CSVEEGTGGRNGYTF. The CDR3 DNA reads TGCAGCGTTGAAGAGGGGACAGGGGGCCGTAATGGCTACACCTTC.